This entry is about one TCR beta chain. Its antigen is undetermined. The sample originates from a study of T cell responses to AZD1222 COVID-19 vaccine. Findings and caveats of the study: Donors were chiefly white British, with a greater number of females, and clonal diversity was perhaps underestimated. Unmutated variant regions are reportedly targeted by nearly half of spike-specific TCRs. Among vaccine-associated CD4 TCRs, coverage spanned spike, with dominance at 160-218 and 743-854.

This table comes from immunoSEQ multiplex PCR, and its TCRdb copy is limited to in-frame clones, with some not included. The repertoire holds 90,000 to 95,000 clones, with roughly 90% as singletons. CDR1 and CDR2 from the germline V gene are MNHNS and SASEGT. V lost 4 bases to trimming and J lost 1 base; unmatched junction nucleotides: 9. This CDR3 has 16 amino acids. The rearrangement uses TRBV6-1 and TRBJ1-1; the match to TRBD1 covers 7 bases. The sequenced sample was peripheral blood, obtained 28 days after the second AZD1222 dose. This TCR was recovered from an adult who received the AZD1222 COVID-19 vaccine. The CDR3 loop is CASSGPSRQGNTEAFF. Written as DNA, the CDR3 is TGTGCCAGCAGTGGCCCCTCTCGACAGGGGAACACTGAAGCTTTCTTT.